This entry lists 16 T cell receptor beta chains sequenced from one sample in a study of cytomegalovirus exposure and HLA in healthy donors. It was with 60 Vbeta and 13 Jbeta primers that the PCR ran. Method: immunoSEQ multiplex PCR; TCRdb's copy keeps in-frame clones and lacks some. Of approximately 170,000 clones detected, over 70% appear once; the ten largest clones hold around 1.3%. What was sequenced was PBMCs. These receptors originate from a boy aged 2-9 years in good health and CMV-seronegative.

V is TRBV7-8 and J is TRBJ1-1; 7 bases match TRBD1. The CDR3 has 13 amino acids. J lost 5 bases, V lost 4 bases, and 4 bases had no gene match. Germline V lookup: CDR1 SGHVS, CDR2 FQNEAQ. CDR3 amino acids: CASSSNRGTEAFF. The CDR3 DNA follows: TGTGCCAGCAGCTCAAACAGGGGTACTGAAGCTTTCTTT.

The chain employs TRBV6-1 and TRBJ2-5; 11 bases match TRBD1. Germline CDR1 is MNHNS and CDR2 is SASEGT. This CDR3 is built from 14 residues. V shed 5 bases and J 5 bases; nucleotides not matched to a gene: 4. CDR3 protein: CASSSDRGLETQYF. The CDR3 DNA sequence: TGTGCCAGCAGTTCGGACAGGGGGCTGGAGACCCAGTACTTC.

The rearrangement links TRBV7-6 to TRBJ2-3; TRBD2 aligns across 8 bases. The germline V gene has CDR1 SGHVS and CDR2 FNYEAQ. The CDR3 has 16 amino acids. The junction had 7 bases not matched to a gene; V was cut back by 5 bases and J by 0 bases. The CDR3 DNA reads TGTGCCAGCAGCCGGGAGGGCGTCACTAGCACAGATACGCAGTATTTT. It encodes CASSREGVTSTDTQYF.

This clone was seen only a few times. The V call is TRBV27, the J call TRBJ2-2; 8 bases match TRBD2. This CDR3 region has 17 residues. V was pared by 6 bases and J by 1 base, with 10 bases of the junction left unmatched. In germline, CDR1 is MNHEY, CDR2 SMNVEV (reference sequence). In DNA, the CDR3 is TGTGCCAGCAGGCTATGGGAGGGACTAGAGAACACCGGGGAGCTGTTTTTT. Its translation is CASRLWEGLENTGELFF.

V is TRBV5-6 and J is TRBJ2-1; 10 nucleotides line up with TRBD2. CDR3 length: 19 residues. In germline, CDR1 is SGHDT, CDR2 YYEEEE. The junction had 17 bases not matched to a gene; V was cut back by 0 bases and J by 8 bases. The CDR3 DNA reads TGTGCCAGCAGCTTGGAAGAGATCGGACTAGCGGTGTGGGTCCATGAGCAGTTCTTC. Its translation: CASSLEEIGLAVWVHEQFF. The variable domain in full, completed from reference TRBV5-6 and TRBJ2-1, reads DAGVTQSPTHLIKTRGQQVTLRCSPKSGHDTVSWYQQALGQGPQFIFQYYEEEERQRGNFPDRFSGHQFPNYSSELNVNALLLGDSALYLCASSLEEIGLAVWVHEQFFGPGTRLTVL.

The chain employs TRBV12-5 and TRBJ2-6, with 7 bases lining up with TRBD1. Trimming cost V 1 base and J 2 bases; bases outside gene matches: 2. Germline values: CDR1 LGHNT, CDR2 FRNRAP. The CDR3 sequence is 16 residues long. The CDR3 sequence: CASGLGQGTGANVLTF. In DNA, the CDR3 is TGTGCTAGTGGTTTGGGACAGGGCACTGGGGCCAACGTCCTGACTTTC.

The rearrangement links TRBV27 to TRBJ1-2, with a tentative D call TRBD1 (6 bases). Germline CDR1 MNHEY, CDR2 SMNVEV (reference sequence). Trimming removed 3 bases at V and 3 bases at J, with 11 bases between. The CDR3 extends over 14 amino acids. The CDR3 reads CASSFQTGHYGYTF. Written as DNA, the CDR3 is TGTGCCAGCAGTTTTCAAACAGGGCACTATGGCTACACCTTC.

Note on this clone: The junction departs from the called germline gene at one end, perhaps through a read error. The CDR3 here is CASSLVPSGRWDEQFF. The DNA for the CDR3 is TGTGCTAGCAGCTTAGTTCCTAGCGGGAGGTGGGATGAGCAGTTCTTC. The chain links TRBV7-7 to TRBJ2-1; 11 positions match TRBD2. Looked up from germline, CDR1 is SSHAT and CDR2 is FNYEAQ (reference sequence). This CDR3 is built from 16 residues.

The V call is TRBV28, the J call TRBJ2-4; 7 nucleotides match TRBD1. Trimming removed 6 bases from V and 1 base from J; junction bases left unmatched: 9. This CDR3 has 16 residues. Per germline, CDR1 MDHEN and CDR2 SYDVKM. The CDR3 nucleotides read TGTGCCAGCAGGATACGGGAACAGGGGGCCAAAAACATTCAGTACTTC. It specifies CASRIREQGAKNIQYF.

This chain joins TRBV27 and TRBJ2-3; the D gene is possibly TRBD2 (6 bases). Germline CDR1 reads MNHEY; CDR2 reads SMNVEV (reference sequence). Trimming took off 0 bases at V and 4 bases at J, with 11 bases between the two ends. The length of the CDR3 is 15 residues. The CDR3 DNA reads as TGTGCCAGCAGTTTATCAGGGTGGGAGGCAGATACGCAGTATTTT. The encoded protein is CASSLSGWEADTQYF.

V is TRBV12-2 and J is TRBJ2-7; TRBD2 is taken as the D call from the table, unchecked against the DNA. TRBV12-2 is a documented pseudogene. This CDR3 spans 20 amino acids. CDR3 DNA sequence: TGTGCAAGTCGCGTACTCCCGGGGACTAGCGGGGGGCCGGAGCATTACGAGCAGTACGTC. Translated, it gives CASRVLPGTSGGPEHYEQYV.

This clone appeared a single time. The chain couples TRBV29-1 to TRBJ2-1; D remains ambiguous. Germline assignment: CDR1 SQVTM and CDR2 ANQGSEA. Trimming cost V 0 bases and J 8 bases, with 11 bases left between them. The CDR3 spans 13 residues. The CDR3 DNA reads TGCAGCGTTGAAGAATCGAGTCCCGATGAGCAGTTCTTC. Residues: CSVEESSPDEQFF.

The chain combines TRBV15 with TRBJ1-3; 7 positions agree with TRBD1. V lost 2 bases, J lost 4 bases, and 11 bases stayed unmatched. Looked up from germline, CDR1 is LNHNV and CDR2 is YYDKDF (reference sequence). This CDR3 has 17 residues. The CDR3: CATSRRQGGSIGNTIYF. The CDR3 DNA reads TGTGCCACCAGCAGACGGCAGGGGGGATCAATAGGAAACACCATATATTTT.

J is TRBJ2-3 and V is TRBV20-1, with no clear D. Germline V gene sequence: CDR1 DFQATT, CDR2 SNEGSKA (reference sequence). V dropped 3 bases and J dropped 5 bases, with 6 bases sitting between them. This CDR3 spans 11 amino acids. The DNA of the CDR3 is TGCAGTGCTAGTCTAGGAGATACGCAGTATTTT. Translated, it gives CSASLGDTQYF.

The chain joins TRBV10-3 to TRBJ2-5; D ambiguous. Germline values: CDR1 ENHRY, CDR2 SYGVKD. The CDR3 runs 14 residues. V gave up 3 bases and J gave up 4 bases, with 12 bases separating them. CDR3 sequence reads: CAISEGQVTETQYF. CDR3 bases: TGTGCCATCAGTGAAGGTCAGGTGACAGAGACCCAGTACTTC.

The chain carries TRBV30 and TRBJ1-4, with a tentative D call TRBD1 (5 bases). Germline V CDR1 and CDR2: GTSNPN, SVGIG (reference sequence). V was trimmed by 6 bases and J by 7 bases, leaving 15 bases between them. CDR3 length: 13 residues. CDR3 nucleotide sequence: TGTGCCTGCACACAGGAGCCTTCTGAAAAACTGTTTTTT. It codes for CACTQEPSEKLFF.